This T cell receptor beta chain was profiled in a study of CD8+ T cells in alopecia areata. Trimming removed 0 bases from V and 0 bases from J; junction bases left unmatched: 7. This CDR3 is 17 amino acids long. Germline assignment: CDR1 GKSSPN and CDR2 SITVG. Note on this clone: Gene names are the mouse ones. The read finishes 4 residues shy of the CDR3 end, and the germline J gene is used to complete it.

Following extraction, RNA underwent reverse transcription to cDNA, which served as the sequencing template. Only in-frame clones appear in the TCRdb table, and some are missing; sequencing was by immunoSEQ multiplex PCR. Singletons are absent from the sample, which has over 100,000 clones. Sequenced input: lesional skin. J is TRBJ2-4 and V is TRBV31, with 9 bases identical to TRBD2. The TCR was taken from a C3H/HeJ mouse with alopecia areata. This line is of MHC haplotype H2-k. This CDR3 reads CAWSLKAGGGSQNTLYF. The CDR3 DNA, read in part, is TGTGCCTGGAGTCTGAAAGCTGGGGGGGGTAGTCAAAAC.